The 18 T cell receptor beta chains presented below share a single source sample, sequenced in a study of CD8+ T cells in alopecia areata (dated by TCRdb to 2016 to 2018). The library was generated by the immunoSEQ multiplex PCR assay. RNA was extracted from all samples and reverse transcribed into cDNA as template for TCR sequencing. TCRdb stores this immuneACCESS table with in-frame sequences only. Part of the clones is absent; in the studies checked, under half of the shortfall reflects unresolved V genes, and no reason is known for the rest. The sample table shows 3,500 to 4,000 clones, and 70% to 75% are seen once. The ten biggest clones cover about 6.8% of the sample. The sample taken for sequencing was skin. Every receptor here comes from a human donor in good health.

This clone came up a few times. This chain uses TRBV10-3 with TRBJ1-1, with 7 bases fitting TRBD1. The CDR3 runs to 14 residues. From germline, CDR1 is ENHRY and CDR2 SYGVKD. Germline trimming cut 6 bases from V and 0 bases from J; bases unmatched to any gene: 4. Here the CDR3 reads CAIRGQAMNTEAFF. The CDR3 DNA is TGTGCCATCAGAGGACAGGCTATGAACACTGAAGCTTTCTTT.

This clone was detected once. This chain links TRBV5-4 with TRBJ2-5; perhaps TRBD2 as D (7 bases). V dropped 9 bases and J dropped 7 bases, with 16 bases sitting between them. The germline V gene has CDR1 SGHNT and CDR2 YYREEE (reference sequence). The CDR3 has 12 residues. The CDR3 loop is CAIGGASVTQYF. CDR3 nucleotide sequence: TGTGCCATTGGGGGGGCTAGCGTGACCCAGTACTTC.

This clone was seen only once. CDR3 coding DNA: TGTGCCAGCAGATCGAGACAGACACTCACAGATACGCAGTATTTT. This translates into CASRSRQTLTDTQYF. The V call is TRBV7-6, the J call TRBJ2-3; D is possibly TRBD1 (5 bases). The V gene's germline CDR1 is SGHVS and CDR2 FNYEAQ. The CDR3 runs to 15 residues. V gave up 6 bases and J gave up 2 bases, with 15 bases separating them.

In DNA form, the CDR3 reads TGCGCCAGCCGACAGGAGGACGAGCAGTACTTC. Translating gives CASRQEDEQYF. V usage is TRBV5-1 and J usage is TRBJ2-7; a possible D gene is TRBD1 (6 bases). Trimming took off 7 bases at V and 5 bases at J, with 10 bases between the two ends. The CDR3 length is 11 residues. Germline V gene data show CDR1 as SGHRS and CDR2 as YFSETQ.

The V and J genes are TRBV18 and TRBJ2-3; D is ambiguous. CDR3 length equals 15 residues. Germline lookup yields CDR1 KGHSH and CDR2 LQKENI. Trimming left V 8 bases short and J 0 bases short, with 15 bases between. The CDR3 spells CASTRDGVSTDTQYF. CDR3 nucleotides: TGTGCCAGCACTCGTGATGGGGTTAGCACAGATACGCAGTATTTT.

The chain's CDR3 is CASSGGGLVGETQYF. DNA of the CDR3: TGTGCCAGCAGCGGGGGGGGACTCGTTGGTGAGACCCAGTACTTC. This sequence joins TRBV7-6 and TRBJ2-5; 7 bases agree with TRBD2. This CDR3 is 15 amino acids long. The V gene's germline CDR1 is SGHVS and CDR2 FNYEAQ. The trim removed 5 bases at V and 5 bases at J, leaving 11 bases unmatched.

The chain employs TRBV7-2 and TRBJ2-1; 7 nucleotides line up with TRBD1. J was trimmed by 6 bases and V by 3 bases; bases with no gene match: 2. This CDR3 is built from 13 residues. Looked up from germline, CDR1 is SGHTA and CDR2 is FQGNSA. CDR3 sequence: CASSFDRANEQFF. In nucleotides, the CDR3 is TGTGCCAGCAGCTTTGACAGGGCCAATGAGCAGTTCTTC.

This chain uses TRBV9 with TRBJ2-1; 7 nucleotides align to TRBD2. V gave up 0 bases and J gave up 2 bases; unmatched junction bases: 2. The germline V gene has CDR1 SGDLS and CDR2 YYNGEE. The CDR3 sequence is 15 residues long. The CDR3 DNA follows: TGTGCCAGCAGCGTAGGGGCGGGGGCCTACAATGAGCAGTTCTTC. Its translation: CASSVGAGAYNEQFF.

The rearrangement joins TRBV7-2 to TRBJ2-7, with TRBD2 matching 10 bases. This CDR3 contains 15 residues. With 5 bases clipped from V and 2 bases from J, the junction kept 6 bases outside the gene matches. CDR1 is SGHTA, CDR2 FQGNSA, per germline. As DNA, the CDR3 is TGTGCCAGCAGCCCCAGCGGGGGGGATCCCTACGAGCAGTACTTC. Translated, it gives CASSPSGGDPYEQYF.

This clone was seen only a few times. The chain employs TRBV5-1 and TRBJ1-6, with D uncertain. The CDR3 is 16 amino acids. The V end lost 3 bases, the J end lost 6 bases, and 16 bases lay between the germline ends. The germline V gene encodes CDR1 SGHRS and CDR2 YFSETQ. The CDR3 loop is CASSSLTTGSNSPLHF. The CDR3 nucleotides are TGCGCCAGCAGCTCGCTGACAACGGGGTCTAATTCACCCCTCCACTTT.

The chain employs TRBV14 and TRBJ2-3; D is unclear. Deletions cut 0 bases from V and 1 base from J, with 14 bases between. Germline V gene data show CDR1 as SGHDN and CDR2 as FVKESK. CDR3 length equals 17 residues. The CDR3 here is CASSQDSAYSGTDTQYF. DNA of the CDR3: TGTGCCAGCAGCCAAGATAGTGCCTATTCAGGCACAGATACGCAGTATTTT.

The chain uses TRBV5-4 and TRBJ2-3, with 9 positions matching TRBD2. The CDR3 runs 17 residues. Trimming took 3 bases from V and 0 from J; bases not matched to a gene: 8. In germline, CDR1 is SGHNT, CDR2 YYREEE (reference sequence). The CDR3 region has the DNA TGTGCCAGCAGCTGGTCCAGCGGGGGGCGGAGCACAGATACGCAGTATTTT. Translated: CASSWSSGGRSTDTQYF.

This chain connects TRBV6-5 to TRBJ2-2; D perhaps matches TRBD2 (7 bases). Germline values: CDR1 MNHEY, CDR2 SVGAGI. V lost 6 bases and J lost 5, with 16 bases in between. The CDR3 runs 15 residues. CDR3 protein: CASSPRGGGTGELFF. CDR3 nucleotide sequence: TGTGCCAGCAGCCCCAGGGGAGGGGGAACCGGGGAGCTGTTTTTT.

This clone counts as hyperexpanded. This sequence joins TRBV4-1 and TRBJ2-6; D possibly matches TRBD1 or TRBD2 (6 bases each). The CDR3 has 16 residues. V lost 0 bases and J 5 bases, leaving 11 bases between the germline ends. Germline V gene sequence: CDR1 MGHRA, CDR2 YSYEKL. CDR3 DNA sequence: TGCGCCAGCAGCCAAGATTGGGGGGCACGGGCCAACGTCCTGACTTTC. Its translation is CASSQDWGARANVLTF.

This chain uses TRBV29-1 with TRBJ2-2, with D hard to call. This CDR3 is 12 amino acids long. Trimming shortened V by 7 bases and J by 4 bases, and 10 bases separated the two germline ends. Germline V gene data show CDR1 as SQVTM and CDR2 as ANQGSEA. As DNA, the CDR3 is TGCAGCGCCGAGTTGGGCACCGGGGAGCTGTTTTTT. The encoded protein is CSAELGTGELFF.

The rearrangement uses TRBV6-5 and TRBJ2-2; D is unclear. Germline V CDR1 and CDR2: MNHEY, SVGAGI. This CDR3 has 15 amino acids. Trimming cost V 6 bases and J 4 bases, with 15 bases left between them. This chain's CDR3 is CASRSTRVFTGELFF. The CDR3 bases are TGTGCCAGCAGATCTACCCGGGTTTTCACCGGGGAGCTGTTTTTT.

This clone has a handful of counts. The chain carries TRBV13 and TRBJ2-5; 9 bases align to TRBD2. CDR1 and CDR2 from the germline V gene are PRHDT and FYEKMQ (reference sequence). V gave up 5 bases and J gave up 5 bases; unmatched junction bases: 15. CDR3 length: 17 residues. DNA for the CDR3: TGTGCCAGCAGCCCTCGTAATAGCGGGGGACCGCGGGAGACCCAGTACTTC. Translation: CASSPRNSGGPRETQYF.

The chain joins TRBV6-5 to TRBJ2-3; D is ambiguous. V shed 8 bases and J shed 2 bases, with 14 bases lying between them. This CDR3 is 14 amino acids long. The germline CDR1 and CDR2 sequences are MNHEY and SVGAGI. The CDR3 is CASSRAPYTDTQYF. Written as DNA, the CDR3 is TGTGCCAGCTCTAGGGCACCATACACAGATACGCAGTATTTT.